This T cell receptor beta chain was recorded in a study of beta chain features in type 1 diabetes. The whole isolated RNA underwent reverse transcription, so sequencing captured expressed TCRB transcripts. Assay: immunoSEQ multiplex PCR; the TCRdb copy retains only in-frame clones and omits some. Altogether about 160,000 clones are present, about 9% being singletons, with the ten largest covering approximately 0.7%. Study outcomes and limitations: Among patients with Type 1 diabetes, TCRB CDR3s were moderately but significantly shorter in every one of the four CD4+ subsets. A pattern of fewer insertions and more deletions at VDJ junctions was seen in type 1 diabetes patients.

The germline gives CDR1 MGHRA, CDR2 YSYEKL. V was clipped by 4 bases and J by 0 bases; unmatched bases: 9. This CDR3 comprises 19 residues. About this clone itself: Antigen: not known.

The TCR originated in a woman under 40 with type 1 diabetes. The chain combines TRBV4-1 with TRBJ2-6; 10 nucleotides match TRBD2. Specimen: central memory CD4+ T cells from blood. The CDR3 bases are TGCGCCAGCAGCCTTATAGGACTAGCGGATCCCTCTGGGGCCAACGTCCTGACTTTC. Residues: CASSLIGLADPSGANVLTF.